The 6 T cell receptor beta chains below all came from one sample that was sequenced in a study of cytomegalovirus exposure and HLA in healthy donors. Assay: immunoSEQ multiplex PCR; the TCRdb copy retains only in-frame clones and omits some. The top ten clones hold 5% to 7% of a sample with 150,000 to 200,000 clones, 86% of them seen once. The material sequenced was PBMCs. The receptor source for this set is a woman in her twenties or thirties in good health and CMV-seronegative.

The CDR3: CASSPFRETQYF. The CDR3 DNA sequence: TGTGCCAGCAGCCCCTTTAGAGAGACCCAGTACTTC. The chain carries TRBV5-6 and TRBJ2-5; D is unresolved. The CDR3 is 12 amino acids. The V end lost 4 bases, the J end lost 4 bases, and 8 bases lay between the germline ends. Germline values: CDR1 SGHDT, CDR2 YYEEEE.

The J gene is TRBJ2-1, the V gene TRBV7-3; D is perhaps TRBD1 (6 bases). The CDR3 extends over 15 amino acids. Trimming pared 5 bases from V and 0 bases from J, leaving 11 bases between. Germline V gene sequence: CDR1 SGHTA, CDR2 FQGTGA. The CDR3 sequence: CASSRDTGSYNEQFF. CDR3 sequence (DNA): TGTGCCAGCAGCCGGGACACGGGCTCCTACAATGAGCAGTTCTTC.

The chain employs TRBV2 and TRBJ1-3; D gene uncertain. Germline V lookup: CDR1 SNHLY, CDR2 FYNNEI. Trimming shortened V by 5 bases and J by 4 bases, and 9 bases separated the two germline ends. The CDR3 totals 13 residues. The CDR3 sequence is CASSTSTGNTIYF. The CDR3 DNA is TGTGCCAGCAGTACAAGTACCGGAAACACCATATATTTT.

The chain is built from TRBV5-4 and TRBJ2-5, with TRBD1 as a possible D gene (6 bases). There are 15 residues in the CDR3. Trimming took 5 bases from V and 2 from J, leaving 16 bases between them. CDR1 SGHNT and CDR2 YYREEE come from the germline V gene (reference sequence). CDR3 residues: CASRPRGSGQETQYF. The CDR3 nucleotides are TGTGCCAGCAGGCCGAGGGGGAGTGGACAAGAGACCCAGTACTTC.

The V gene is TRBV6-5, the J gene TRBJ2-7; D may be TRBD1 (6 bases). V was pared by 2 bases and J by 0 bases, with 8 bases between. Germline CDR1 is MNHEY and CDR2 is SVGAGI. This CDR3 is built from 14 residues. CDR3 amino acids: CASSYDRRSYEQYF. The CDR3 nucleotides read TGTGCCAGCAGTTACGACAGGCGCTCCTACGAGCAGTACTTC.

This rearrangement joins TRBV19 to TRBJ1-3, with D unresolved. The germline CDR1 and CDR2 sequences are LNHDA and SQIVND (reference sequence). Between the trimmed V and J ends, which lost 5 bases and 0 bases, there was a span of 17 bases. The CDR3 sequence is 17 residues long. In nucleotides, the CDR3 is TGTGCCAGTAGTCCCGTGGCTGCAGGTCCCTCTGGAAACACCATATATTTT. It specifies CASSPVAAGPSGNTIYF.